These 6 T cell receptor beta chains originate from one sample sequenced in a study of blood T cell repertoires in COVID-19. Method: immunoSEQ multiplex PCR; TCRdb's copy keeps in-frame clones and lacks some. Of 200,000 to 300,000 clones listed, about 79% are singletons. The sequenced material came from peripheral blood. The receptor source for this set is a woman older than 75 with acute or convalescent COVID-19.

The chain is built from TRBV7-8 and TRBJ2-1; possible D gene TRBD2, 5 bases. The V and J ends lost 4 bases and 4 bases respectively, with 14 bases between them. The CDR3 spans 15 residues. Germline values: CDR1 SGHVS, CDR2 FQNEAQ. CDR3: CASSSRTEYYNEQFF. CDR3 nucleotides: TGTGCCAGCAGCTCGAGGACTGAATATTACAATGAGCAGTTCTTC.

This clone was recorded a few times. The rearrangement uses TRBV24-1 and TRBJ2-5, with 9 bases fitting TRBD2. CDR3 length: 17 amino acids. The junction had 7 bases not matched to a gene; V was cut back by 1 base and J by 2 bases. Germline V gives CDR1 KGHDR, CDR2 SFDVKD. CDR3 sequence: CATSDFGSGGPQETQYF. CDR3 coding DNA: TGTGCCACCAGTGATTTTGGGAGCGGGGGGCCTCAAGAGACCCAGTACTTC.

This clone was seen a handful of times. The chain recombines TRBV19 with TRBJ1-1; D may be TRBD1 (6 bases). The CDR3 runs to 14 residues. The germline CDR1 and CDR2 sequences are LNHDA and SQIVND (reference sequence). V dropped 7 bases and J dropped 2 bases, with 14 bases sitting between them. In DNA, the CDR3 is TGTGCCAGTACCGTAGACAGGCGAAACACTGAAGCTTTCTTT. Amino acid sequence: CASTVDRRNTEAFF.

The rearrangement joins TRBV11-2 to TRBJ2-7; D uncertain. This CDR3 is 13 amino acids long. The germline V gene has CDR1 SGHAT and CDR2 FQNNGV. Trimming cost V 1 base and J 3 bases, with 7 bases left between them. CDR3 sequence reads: CASSLGANYEQYF. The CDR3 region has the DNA TGTGCCAGCAGCTTAGGGGCCAACTACGAGCAGTACTTC.

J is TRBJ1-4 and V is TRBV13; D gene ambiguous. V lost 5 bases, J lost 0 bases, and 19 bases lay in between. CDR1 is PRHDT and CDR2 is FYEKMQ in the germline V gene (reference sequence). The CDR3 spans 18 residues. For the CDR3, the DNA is TGTGCCAGCAGCCTACAAGTCATTGGAGGTACAACTAATGAAAAACTGTTTTTT. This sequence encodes CASSLQVIGGTTNEKLFF.

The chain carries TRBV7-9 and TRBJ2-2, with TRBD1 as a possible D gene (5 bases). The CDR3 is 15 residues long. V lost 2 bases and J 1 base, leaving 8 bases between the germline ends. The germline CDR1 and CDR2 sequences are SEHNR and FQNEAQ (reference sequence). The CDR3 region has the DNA TGTGCCAGCAGCTTAAAAAGGGGGAACACCGGGGAGCTGTTTTTT. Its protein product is CASSLKRGNTGELFF.